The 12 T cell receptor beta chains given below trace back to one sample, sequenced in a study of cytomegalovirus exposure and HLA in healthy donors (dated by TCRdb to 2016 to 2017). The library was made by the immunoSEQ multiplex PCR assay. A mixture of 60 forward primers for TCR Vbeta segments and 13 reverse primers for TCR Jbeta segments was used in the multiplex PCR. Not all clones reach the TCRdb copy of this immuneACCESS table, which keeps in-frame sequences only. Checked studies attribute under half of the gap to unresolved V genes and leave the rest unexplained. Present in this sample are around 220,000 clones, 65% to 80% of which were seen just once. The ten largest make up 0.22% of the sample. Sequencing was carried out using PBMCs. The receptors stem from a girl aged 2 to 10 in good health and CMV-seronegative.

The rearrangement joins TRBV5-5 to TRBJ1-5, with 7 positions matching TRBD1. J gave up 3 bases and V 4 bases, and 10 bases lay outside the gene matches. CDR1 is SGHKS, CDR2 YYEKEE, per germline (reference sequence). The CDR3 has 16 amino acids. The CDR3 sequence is CASSASGGLNNQPQHF. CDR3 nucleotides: TGTGCCAGCAGCGCTTCAGGGGGGCTGAACAATCAGCCCCAGCATTTT.

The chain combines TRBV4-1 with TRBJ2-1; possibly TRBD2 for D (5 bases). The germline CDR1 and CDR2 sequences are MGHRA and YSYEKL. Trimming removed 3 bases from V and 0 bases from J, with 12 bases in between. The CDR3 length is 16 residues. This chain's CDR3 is CASSQFIRDSYNEQFF. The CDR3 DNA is TGCGCCAGCAGCCAGTTCATTCGGGACTCCTACAATGAGCAGTTCTTC.

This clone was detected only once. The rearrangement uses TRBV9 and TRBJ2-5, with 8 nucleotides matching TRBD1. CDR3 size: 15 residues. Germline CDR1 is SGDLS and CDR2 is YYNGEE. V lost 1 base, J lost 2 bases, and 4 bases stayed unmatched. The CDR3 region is CASSVSNRGQETQYF. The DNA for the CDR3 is TGTGCCAGCAGCGTATCCAACAGGGGGCAAGAGACCCAGTACTTC. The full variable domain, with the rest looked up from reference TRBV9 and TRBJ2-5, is DSGVTQTPKHLITATGQRVTLRCSPRSGDLSVYWYQQSLDQGLQFLIQYYNGEERAKGNILERFSAQQFPDLHSELNLSSLELGDSALYFCASSVSNRGQETQYFGPGTRLLVL.

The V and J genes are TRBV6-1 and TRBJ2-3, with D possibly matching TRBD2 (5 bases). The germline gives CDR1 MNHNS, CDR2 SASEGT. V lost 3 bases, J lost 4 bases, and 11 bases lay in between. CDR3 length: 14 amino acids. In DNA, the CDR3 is TGTGCCAGCAGTGATAGGAGGAATCCAGATACGCAGTATTTT. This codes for CASSDRRNPDTQYF.

CDR3 sequence (DNA): TGCGCCAGCAGCCAATCACCCGGACTAGCGGGATTAGATACGCAGTATTTT. Its translation is CASSQSPGLAGLDTQYF. The rearrangement uses TRBV4-1 and TRBJ2-3, with 12 nucleotides matching TRBD2. This CDR3 has 17 residues. V gave up 2 bases and J gave up 5 bases; unmatched junction bases: 8. The germline V gene has CDR1 MGHRA and CDR2 YSYEKL.

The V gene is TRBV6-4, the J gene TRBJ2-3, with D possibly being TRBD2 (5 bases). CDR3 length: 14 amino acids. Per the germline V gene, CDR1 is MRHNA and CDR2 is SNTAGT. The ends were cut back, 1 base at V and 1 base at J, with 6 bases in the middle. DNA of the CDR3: TGTGCCAGCAGTGACTTGGGAGGCACAGATACGCAGTATTTT. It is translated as CASSDLGGTDTQYF.

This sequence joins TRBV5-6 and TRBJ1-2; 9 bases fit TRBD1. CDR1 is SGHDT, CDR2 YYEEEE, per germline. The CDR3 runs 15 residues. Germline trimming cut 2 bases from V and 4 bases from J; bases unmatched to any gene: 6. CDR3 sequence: CASSFQQGAGYGYTF. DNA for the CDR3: TGTGCCAGCAGCTTTCAACAGGGGGCAGGCTATGGCTACACCTTC.

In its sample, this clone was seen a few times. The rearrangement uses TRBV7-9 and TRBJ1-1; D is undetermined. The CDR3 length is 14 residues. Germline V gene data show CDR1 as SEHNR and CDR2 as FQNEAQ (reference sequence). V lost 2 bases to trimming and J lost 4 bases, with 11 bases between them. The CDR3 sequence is CASSLFRSGTEAFF. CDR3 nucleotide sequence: TGTGCCAGCAGCTTATTTAGGAGCGGCACTGAAGCTTTCTTT. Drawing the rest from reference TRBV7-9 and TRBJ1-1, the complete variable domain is DTGVSQNPRHKITKRGQNVTFRCDPISEHNRLYWYRQTLGQGPEFLTYFQNEAQLEKSRLLSDRFSAERPKGSFSTLEIQRTEQGDSAMYLCASSLFRSGTEAFFGQGTRLTVV.

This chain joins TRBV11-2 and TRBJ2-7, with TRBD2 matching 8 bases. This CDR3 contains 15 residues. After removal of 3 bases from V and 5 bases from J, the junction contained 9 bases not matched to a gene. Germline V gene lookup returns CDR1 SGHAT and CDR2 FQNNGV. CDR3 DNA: TGTGCCAGCAGCTTTTTGACTAGCGCGCGTGACGAGCAGTACTTC. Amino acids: CASSFLTSARDEQYF.

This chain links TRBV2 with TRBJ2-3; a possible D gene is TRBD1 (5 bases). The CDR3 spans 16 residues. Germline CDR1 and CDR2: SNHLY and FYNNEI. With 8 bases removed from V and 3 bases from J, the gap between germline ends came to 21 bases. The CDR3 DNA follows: TGTGCCAGCGGAACGCCTGGGGCCAAATTGACAGATACGCAGTATTTT. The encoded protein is CASGTPGAKLTDTQYF. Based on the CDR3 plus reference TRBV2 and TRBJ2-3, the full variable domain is EPEVTQTPSHQVTQMGQEVILRCVPISNHLYFYWYRQILGQKVEFLVSFYNNEISEKSEIFDDQFSVERPDGSNFTLKIRSTKLEDSAMYFCASGTPGAKLTDTQYFGPGTRLTVL.

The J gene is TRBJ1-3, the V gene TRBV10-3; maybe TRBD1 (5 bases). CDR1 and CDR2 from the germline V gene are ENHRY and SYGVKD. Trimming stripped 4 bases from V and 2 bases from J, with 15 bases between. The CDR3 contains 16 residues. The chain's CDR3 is CAISARDLGAGNTIYF. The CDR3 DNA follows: TGTGCCATCAGTGCCAGGGACTTGGGGGCTGGAAACACCATATATTTT.

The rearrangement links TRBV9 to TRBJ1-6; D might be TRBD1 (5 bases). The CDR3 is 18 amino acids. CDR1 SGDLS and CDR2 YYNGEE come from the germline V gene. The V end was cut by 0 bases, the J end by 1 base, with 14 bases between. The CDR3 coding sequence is TGTGCCAGCAGCGTAGTTCGGGTCGACAGATCCTATAATTCACCCCTCCACTTT. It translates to CASSVVRVDRSYNSPLHF.